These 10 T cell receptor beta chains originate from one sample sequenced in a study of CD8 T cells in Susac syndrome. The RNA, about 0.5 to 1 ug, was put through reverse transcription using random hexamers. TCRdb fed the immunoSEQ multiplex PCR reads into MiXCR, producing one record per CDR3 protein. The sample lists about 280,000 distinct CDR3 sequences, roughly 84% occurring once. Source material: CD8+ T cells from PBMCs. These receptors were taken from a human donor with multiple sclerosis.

CDR3: CASSSSGDNEQFF. CDR3 nucleotides: TGTGCCAGCAGTTCCTCAGGGGACAATGAGCAGTTCTTC. This chain uses TRBV28 with TRBJ2-1; D perhaps matches TRBD1 (6 bases). The CDR3 runs to 13 residues. Germline lookup yields CDR1 MDHEN and CDR2 SYDVKM. V lost 4 bases and J 5 bases, leaving 9 bases between the germline ends.

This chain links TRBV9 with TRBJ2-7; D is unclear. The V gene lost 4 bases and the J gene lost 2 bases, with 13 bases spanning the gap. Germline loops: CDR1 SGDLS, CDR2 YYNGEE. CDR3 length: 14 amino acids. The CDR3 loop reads CASSPFGQTYEQYF. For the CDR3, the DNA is TGTGCCAGCAGCCCGTTTGGGCAGACCTACGAGCAGTACTTC.

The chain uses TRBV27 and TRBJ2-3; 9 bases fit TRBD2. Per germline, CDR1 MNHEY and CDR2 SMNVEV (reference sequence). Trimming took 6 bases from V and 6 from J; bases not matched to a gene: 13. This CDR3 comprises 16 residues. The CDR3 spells CASRLTQGLAGDTQYF. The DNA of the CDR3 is TGTGCCAGCAGACTCACGCAGGGACTAGCAGGTGATACGCAGTATTTT.

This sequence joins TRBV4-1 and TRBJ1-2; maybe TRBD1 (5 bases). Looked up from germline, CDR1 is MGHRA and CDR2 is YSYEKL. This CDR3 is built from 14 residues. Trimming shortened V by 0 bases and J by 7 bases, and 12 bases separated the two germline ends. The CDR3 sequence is CASSQDQSGFGYTF. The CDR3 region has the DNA TGCGCCAGCAGCCAAGATCAGTCAGGGTTTGGCTACACCTTC.

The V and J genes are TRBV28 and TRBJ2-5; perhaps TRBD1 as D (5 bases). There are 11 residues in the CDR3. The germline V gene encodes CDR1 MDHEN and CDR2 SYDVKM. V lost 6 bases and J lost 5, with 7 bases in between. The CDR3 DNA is TGTGCCAGCAGCAGGGATGAGACCCAGTACTTC. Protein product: CASSRDETQYF.

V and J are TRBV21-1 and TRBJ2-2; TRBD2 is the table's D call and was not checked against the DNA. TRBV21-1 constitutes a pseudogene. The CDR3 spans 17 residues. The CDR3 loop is CASSKAEGTENTGELFF. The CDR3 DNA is TGTGCCAGCAGCAAAGCCGAAGGGACTGAGAACACCGGGGAGCTGTTTTTT.

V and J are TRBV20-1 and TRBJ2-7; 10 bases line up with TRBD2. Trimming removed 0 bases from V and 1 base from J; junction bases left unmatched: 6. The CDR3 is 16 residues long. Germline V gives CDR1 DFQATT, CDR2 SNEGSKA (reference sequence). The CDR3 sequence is CSARDLLAGDSYEQYF. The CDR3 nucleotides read TGCAGTGCTAGAGATCTCCTAGCGGGAGATTCCTACGAGCAGTACTTC.

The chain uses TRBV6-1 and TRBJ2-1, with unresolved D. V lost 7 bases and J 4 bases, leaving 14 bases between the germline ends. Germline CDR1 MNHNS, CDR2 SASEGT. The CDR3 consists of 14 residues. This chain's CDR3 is CASTDRGTYNEQFF. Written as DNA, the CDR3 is TGTGCCAGCACCGACCGAGGCACTTACAATGAGCAGTTCTTC.

The DNA of the CDR3 is TGTGCCACCTCCCCCTCTATGGTGCGCGACGAGCAGTACTTC. Translation: CATSPSMVRDEQYF. The chain combines TRBV15 with TRBJ2-7; D is undetermined. The V end lost 8 bases, the J end lost 5 bases, and 19 bases lay between the germline ends. Germline CDR1 LNHNV, CDR2 YYDKDF (reference sequence). CDR3 length: 14 residues.

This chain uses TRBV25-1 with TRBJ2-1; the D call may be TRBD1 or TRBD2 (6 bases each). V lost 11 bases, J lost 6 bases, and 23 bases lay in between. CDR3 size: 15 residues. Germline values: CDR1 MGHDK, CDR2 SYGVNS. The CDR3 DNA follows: TGTGCCTCCCCCCGGGGGCTAGTACCGGGCAATGAGCAGTTCTTC. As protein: CASPRGLVPGNEQFF.